The 8 T cell receptor beta chains below all came from one sample that was sequenced in a study of OX40 agonist ivuxolimab in advanced cancers. The method behind the library was the immunoSEQ multiplex PCR assay. TCRdb carries this immuneACCESS record with in-frame sequences only. Its versions omit some clonotypes, under half of them owing to an unresolved V gene in the studies checked, with the rest unexplained. The sample contains 70,000 or so clones, around 88% of them found a single time. The top ten constitute 0.8% to 0.9% of the sample. The sample in question was CD4+ or CD8+ T cells sorted from blood, obtained in a trial of the OX40 agonist ivuxolimab. These TCRs come from an adult with an advanced solid tumor such as melanoma, head and neck, liver or kidney cancer.

The chain joins TRBV6-1 to TRBJ2-1; D is unclear. CDR1 MNHNS and CDR2 SASEGT come from the germline V gene. This CDR3 spans 12 amino acids. Trimming removed 6 bases from V and 9 bases from J, with 12 bases in between. The CDR3, as DNA: TGTGCCAGCAGATCTAGTGGGGTTGAGCAGTTCTTC. Translating gives CASRSSGVEQFF.

The chain is built from TRBV30 and TRBJ2-1; TRBD2 aligns across 10 bases. This CDR3 has 13 amino acids. The J segment lost 10 bases and the V segment lost 1 base, leaving 4 bases of the junction unmatched. CDR1 is GTSNPN, CDR2 SVGIG, per germline (reference sequence). DNA for the CDR3: TGTGCCTGGAGTGCCCTAGCGGGAGACGAGCAGTTCTTC. It translates to CAWSALAGDEQFF.

The chain links TRBV28 to TRBJ2-7; 7 positions agree with TRBD1. The CDR3 covers 14 residues. J was trimmed by 1 base and V by 6 bases; bases with no gene match: 6. Germline-derived CDR1 and CDR2 are MDHEN and SYDVKM. The CDR3 here is CASSNQQGSYEQYF. In DNA form, the CDR3 reads TGTGCCAGCAGCAACCAACAGGGGTCCTACGAGCAGTACTTC.

The genes are TRBV28 and TRBJ2-5; D gene uncertain. Trimming shortened V by 7 bases and J by 7 bases, and 13 bases separated the two germline ends. The CDR3 is 12 residues long. Germline loops: CDR1 MDHEN, CDR2 SYDVKM. CDR3 in DNA: TGTGCCAGCACCACTCAATATGGGACCCAGTACTTC. Residues: CASTTQYGTQYF. Looking up the rest from reference TRBV28 and TRBJ2-5 gives the full variable domain: DVKVTQSSRYLVKRTGEKVFLECVQDMDHENMFWYRQDPGLGLRLIYFSYDVKMKEKGDIPEGYSVSREKKERFSLILESASTNQTSMYLCASTTQYGTQYFGPGTRLLVL.

The chain joins TRBV7-9 to TRBJ1-2; 7 bases align to TRBD1. The V gene end was trimmed by 0 bases and the J gene end by 8 bases; junction bases not matched to a gene: 9. Germline V gene data show CDR1 as SEHNR and CDR2 as FQNEAQ (reference sequence). This CDR3 comprises 15 residues. The CDR3 DNA follows: TGTGCCAGCAGCTTAGCGTGGCAGGGGGTTGAAGGCTACACCTTC. Translated, it gives CASSLAWQGVEGYTF.

The chain couples TRBV6-1 to TRBJ1-2; D not resolved. The CDR3 spans 11 residues. V lost 8 bases and J lost 3, with 7 bases in between. Germline V gene lookup returns CDR1 MNHNS and CDR2 SASEGT. CDR3 loop: CASGMHYGYTF. The CDR3 DNA sequence: TGTGCCAGCGGCATGCACTATGGCTACACCTTC.

The J gene is TRBJ2-5, the V gene TRBV19, with 7 bases matching TRBD2. V lost 7 bases to trimming and J lost 2 bases; unmatched junction nucleotides: 13. Germline-derived CDR1 and CDR2 are LNHDA and SQIVND (reference sequence). CDR3 length: 16 amino acids. CDR3 in amino acids: CASTSNYGTTQETQYF. In nucleotides, the CDR3 is TGTGCCAGTACCTCGAACTACGGGACTACACAAGAGACCCAGTACTTC.

J is TRBJ2-1 and V is TRBV7-3, with D perhaps assigned TRBD1 or TRBD2 (5 bases each). Trimming pared 5 bases from V and 6 bases from J, leaving 14 bases between. Germline V gene data show CDR1 as SGHTA and CDR2 as FQGTGA. This CDR3 contains 14 residues. The CDR3 spells CASSQGAWSNEQFF. The CDR3 bases are TGTGCCAGCAGCCAGGGAGCCTGGAGCAATGAGCAGTTCTTC. Together with reference TRBV7-3 and TRBJ2-1, the CDR3 gives the full variable domain: GAGVSQTPSNKVTEKGKYVELRCDPISGHTALYWYRQSLGQGPEFLIYFQGTGAADDSGLPNDRFFAVRPEGSVSTLKIQRTERGDSAVYLCASSQGAWSNEQFFGPGTRLTVL.